This entry lists 8 T cell receptor beta chains sequenced from one sample in a study of blood T cell repertoires in COVID-19. Measured with immunoSEQ multiplex PCR; TCRdb has only the in-frame clones, and not every one. The sample carries about 140,000 clones, approximately 81% recorded once. The sequenced material came from peripheral blood. The receptors here all came from a human donor with acute or convalescent COVID-19. The donor label of this sample is uncertain.

This chain links TRBV9 with TRBJ1-1, with a possible D match to TRBD1 (6 bases). Trimming removed 1 base from V and 7 bases from J, with 11 bases in between. Germline V gene sequence: CDR1 SGDLS, CDR2 YYNGEE. This CDR3 region has 13 residues. The CDR3 coding sequence is TGTGCCAGCAGCGTACGGCAGGACAGTGAAGCTTTCTTT. As protein: CASSVRQDSEAFF.

The sample holds one count of this clone. This chain links TRBV4-2 with TRBJ1-5; 8 bases map to TRBD1. The junction had 1 base not matched to a gene; V was cut back by 0 bases and J by 3 bases. The CDR3 spans 15 residues. Germline values: CDR1 LGHNA, CDR2 YNFKEQ. In DNA form, the CDR3 reads TGTGCCAGCAGCCAAGACAGGGGGCTCAATCAGCCCCAGCATTTT. It specifies CASSQDRGLNQPQHF.

The chain employs TRBV27 and TRBJ2-1; weak D call: TRBD2 (5 bases). The V gene's germline CDR1 is MNHEY and CDR2 SMNVEV (reference sequence). This CDR3 is built from 16 residues. Trimming took off 5 bases at V and 4 bases at J, with 18 bases between the two ends. The CDR3 sequence: CASSLSSSEGYNEQFF. Written as DNA, the CDR3 is TGTGCCAGCAGTCTCAGCTCCTCTGAGGGTTACAATGAGCAGTTCTTC.

The V gene is TRBV29-1, the J gene TRBJ2-3; 11 positions agree with TRBD1. Trimming removed 7 bases from V and 8 bases from J; junction bases left unmatched: 8. The length of the CDR3 is 13 residues. CDR1 is SQVTM, CDR2 ANQGSEA, per germline. The CDR3 loop reads CSAMDRGLGTQYF. CDR3 sequence (DNA): TGCAGCGCCATGGACAGGGGGCTGGGTACGCAGTATTTT.

The rearrangement uses TRBV5-6 and TRBJ2-3; 9 nucleotides align to TRBD1. Unmatched junction bases numbered 3, after V lost 0 bases and J lost 4 bases. There are 15 residues in the CDR3. Germline loops: CDR1 SGHDT, CDR2 YYEEEE. The CDR3 sequence: CASSLDTGGADTQYF. The CDR3 region has the DNA TGTGCCAGCAGCTTGGACACAGGGGGCGCAGATACGCAGTATTTT.

The chain has TRBV7-2 and TRBJ1-3; D not certain. V lost 6 bases and J 0 bases, leaving 12 bases between the germline ends. CDR1 is SGHTA and CDR2 is FQGNSA in the germline V gene. This CDR3 has 15 amino acids. The CDR3 sequence is CASREGRSSGNTIYF. CDR3 in DNA: TGTGCCAGCAGGGAGGGCAGGAGCTCTGGAAACACCATATATTTT.

The chain is built from TRBV6-5 and TRBJ2-3; the match to TRBD2 covers 7 bases. The CDR3 extends over 15 amino acids. Germline CDR1 and CDR2: MNHEY and SVGAGI. With 6 bases clipped from V and 2 bases from J, the junction kept 8 bases outside the gene matches. CDR3 in DNA: TGTGCCAGCAGGCCGGGACTACTAAACACAGATACGCAGTATTTT. Translation gives CASRPGLLNTDTQYF.

This chain links TRBV5-1 with TRBJ1-1; maybe TRBD1 (5 bases). From germline, CDR1 is SGHRS and CDR2 YFSETQ. CDR3 size: 15 residues. V was cut by 4 bases and J by 0 bases, with 13 bases left in between. Here the CDR3 reads CASSRDPGMNTEAFF. The CDR3 DNA reads TGCGCCAGCAGCCGCGACCCAGGGATGAACACTGAAGCTTTCTTT.